This TCR beta chain originates from a study of cytomegalovirus exposure and HLA in healthy donors. Use of 60 Vbeta and 13 Jbeta primers characterized the PCR. Repertoires were generated with immunoSEQ multiplex PCR, while TCRdb's copy carries only in-frame clones and drops some. The sample consists of about 130,000 clones, over 80% of them appearing once. Worth noting for this clone: Its target is not known.

This CDR3 contains 15 residues. The ends were cut back, 5 bases at V and 7 bases at J, with 18 bases in the middle. Germline CDR1 reads SGHDT; CDR2 reads YYEEEE. Study-wide results and caveats: Reports indicate that TCR beta sequences accurately predicted the HLA-A and HLA-B alleles of most subjects.

V gene TRBV5-6 combines with J gene TRBJ1-4, with a weak D call TRBD1 (5 bases). The sequence was obtained from a boy between 5 and 17 years old in good health and CMV-seronegative. Material: PBMCs. CDR3 bases: TGTGCCAGCAGTCCCTCGGGGGGACGGGCTGAAAAACTGTTTTTT. Amino acid sequence: CASSPSGGRAEKLFF.